Sequencing of this T cell receptor (beta chain) was carried out in a study of T cell responses to AZD1222 COVID-19 vaccine. Whole-study findings and limits: Mostly white British, mostly female donors; authors suggested clonal diversity may be underestimated. Nearly half of unique spike-specific TCRs reportedly avoided B.1.351 and B.1.1.7 mutated regions. Vaccine-associated CD4 TCRs ranged over spike, dominating at 160-218 and 743-854.

On this clone: The target antigen is unknown.

Germline CDR1 and CDR2: MRHNA and SNTAGT. Trimming stripped 6 bases from V and 2 bases from J, with 16 bases between. The CDR3 has 15 amino acids. Repertoires were generated with immunoSEQ multiplex PCR, while TCRdb's copy carries only in-frame clones and drops some. The sample contains roughly 150,000 clones, around 94% of which appear only once. The sample consisted of peripheral blood, taken 28 days after the second AZD1222 dose. This chain connects TRBV6-4 to TRBJ1-2; the D is unclear. The receptor's source is an adult who received the AZD1222 COVID-19 vaccine. Here the CDR3 DNA reads TGTGCCAGCAGACCTGGACCGTTCAGCAACTATGGCTACACCTTC. This gives the protein CASRPGPFSNYGYTF.